This TCR beta chain stems from a study of cytomegalovirus exposure and HLA in healthy donors. Study context: A subsequent analysis reported that the roughly 120 validation repertoires were produced on the same platform that had also been used for the roughly 670 first-cohort repertoires.

Worth noting for this clone: Antigen specificity is unknown.

The data were produced by immunoSEQ multiplex PCR, yet TCRdb's version contains in-frame clones alone and is incomplete. The data show about 120,000 clones, over 85% seen once. Germline CDR1 is MNHEY and CDR2 is SMNVEV (reference sequence). Trimming left V 0 bases short and J 2 bases short, with 8 bases between. This CDR3 has 15 amino acids. General study findings and limits: The authors listed approximately 150 TCR beta chains as cytomegalovirus-associated.

The sequencing sample was made of PBMCs. This receptor was identified in a young woman in good health and CMV-seronegative. V and J are TRBV27 and TRBJ1-3; a possible D gene is TRBD1 (6 bases). The chain's CDR3 is CASSLSGDTGNTIYF. The DNA of the CDR3 is TGTGCCAGCAGTTTATCGGGGGACACTGGAAACACCATATATTTT.